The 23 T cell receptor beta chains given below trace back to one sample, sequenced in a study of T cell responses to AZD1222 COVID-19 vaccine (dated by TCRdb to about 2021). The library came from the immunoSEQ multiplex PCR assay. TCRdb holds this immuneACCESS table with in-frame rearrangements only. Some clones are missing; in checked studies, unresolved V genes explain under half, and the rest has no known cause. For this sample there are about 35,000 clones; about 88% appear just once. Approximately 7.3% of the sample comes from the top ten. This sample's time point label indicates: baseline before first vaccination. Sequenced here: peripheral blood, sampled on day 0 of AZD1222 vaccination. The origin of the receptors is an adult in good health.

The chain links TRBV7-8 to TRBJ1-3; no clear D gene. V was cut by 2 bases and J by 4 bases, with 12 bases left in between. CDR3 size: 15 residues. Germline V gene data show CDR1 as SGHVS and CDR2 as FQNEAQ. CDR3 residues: CASSLRKGDGNTIYF. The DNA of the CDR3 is TGTGCCAGCAGCTTAAGGAAGGGCGACGGAAACACCATATATTTT.

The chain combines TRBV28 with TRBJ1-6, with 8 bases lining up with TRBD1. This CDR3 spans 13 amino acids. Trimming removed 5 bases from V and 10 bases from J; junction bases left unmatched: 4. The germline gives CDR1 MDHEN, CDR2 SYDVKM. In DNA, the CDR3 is TGTGCCAGCAGTCCCGGACAGGGATCACCCCTCCACTTT. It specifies CASSPGQGSPLHF.

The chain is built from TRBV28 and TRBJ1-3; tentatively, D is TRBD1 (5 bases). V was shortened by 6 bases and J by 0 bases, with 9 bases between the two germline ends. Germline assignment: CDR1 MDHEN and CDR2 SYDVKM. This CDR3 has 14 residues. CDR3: CASRRGASGNTIYF. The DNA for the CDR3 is TGTGCCAGCAGAAGGGGAGCCTCTGGAAACACCATATATTTT.

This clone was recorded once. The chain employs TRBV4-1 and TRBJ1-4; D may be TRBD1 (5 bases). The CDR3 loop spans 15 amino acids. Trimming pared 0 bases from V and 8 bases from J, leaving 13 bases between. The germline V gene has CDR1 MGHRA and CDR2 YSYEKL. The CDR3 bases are TGCGCCAGCAGCCAAGAAACGGGACGGAAGGAAAAACTGTTTTTT. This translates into CASSQETGRKEKLFF.

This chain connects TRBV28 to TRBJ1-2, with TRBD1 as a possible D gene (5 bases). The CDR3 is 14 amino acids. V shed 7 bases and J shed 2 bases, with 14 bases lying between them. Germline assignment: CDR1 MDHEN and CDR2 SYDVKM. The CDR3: CASTERGRNYGYTF. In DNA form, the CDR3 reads TGTGCCAGCACCGAGAGGGGCCGAAACTATGGCTACACCTTC.

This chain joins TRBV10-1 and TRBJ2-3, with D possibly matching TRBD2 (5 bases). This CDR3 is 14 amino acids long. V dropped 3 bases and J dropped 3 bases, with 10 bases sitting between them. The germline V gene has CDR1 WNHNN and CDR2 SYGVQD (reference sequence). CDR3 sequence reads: CASSEASRTDTQYF. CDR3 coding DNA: TGCGCCAGCAGTGAAGCTAGCCGAACAGATACGCAGTATTTT.

In DNA, the CDR3 is TGTGCCAGCAGCCTCACAGGGGACGAGCAGTACTTC. Translated, it gives CASSLTGDEQYF. The V and J genes are TRBV7-9 and TRBJ2-7; 7 bases match TRBD1. Germline V lookup: CDR1 SEHNR, CDR2 FQNEAQ (reference sequence). The ends lost 5 bases at V and 5 bases at J; junction bases unmatched: 3. The CDR3 is 12 amino acids.

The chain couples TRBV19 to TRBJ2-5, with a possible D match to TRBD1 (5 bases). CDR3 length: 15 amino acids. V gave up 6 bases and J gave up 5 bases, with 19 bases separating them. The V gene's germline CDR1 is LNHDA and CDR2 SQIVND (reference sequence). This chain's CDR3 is CASRSRRGSGETQYF. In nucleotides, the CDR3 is TGTGCCAGTAGGTCCCGGAGAGGATCAGGGGAGACCCAGTACTTC.

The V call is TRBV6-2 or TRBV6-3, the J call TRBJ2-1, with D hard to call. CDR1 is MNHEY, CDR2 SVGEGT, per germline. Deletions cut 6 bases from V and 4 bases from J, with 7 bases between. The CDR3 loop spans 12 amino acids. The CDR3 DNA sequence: TGTGCCAGCAGCGCCCTGTACAATGAGCAGTTCTTC. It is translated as CASSALYNEQFF.

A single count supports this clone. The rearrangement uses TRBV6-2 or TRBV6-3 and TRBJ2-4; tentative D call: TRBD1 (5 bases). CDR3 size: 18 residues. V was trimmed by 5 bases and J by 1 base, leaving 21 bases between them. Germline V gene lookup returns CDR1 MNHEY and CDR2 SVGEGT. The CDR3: CASSPRLQGWAAKNIQYF. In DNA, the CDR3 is TGTGCCAGCAGTCCCCGTCTTCAGGGCTGGGCGGCCAAAAACATTCAGTACTTC.

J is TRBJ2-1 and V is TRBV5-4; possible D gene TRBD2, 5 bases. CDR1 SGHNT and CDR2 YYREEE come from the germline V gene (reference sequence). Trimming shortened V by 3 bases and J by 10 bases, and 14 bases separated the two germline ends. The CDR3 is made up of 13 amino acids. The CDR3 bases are TGTGCCAGCAGCTCACCCGATTCGGGGGAGCAGTTCTTC. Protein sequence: CASSSPDSGEQFF.

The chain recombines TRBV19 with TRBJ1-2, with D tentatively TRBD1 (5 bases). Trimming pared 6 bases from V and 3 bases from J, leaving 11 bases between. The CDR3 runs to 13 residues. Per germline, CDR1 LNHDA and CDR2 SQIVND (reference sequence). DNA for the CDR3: TGTGCCAGTAGCGTCAGGGAGGACTATGGCTACACCTTC. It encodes CASSVREDYGYTF.

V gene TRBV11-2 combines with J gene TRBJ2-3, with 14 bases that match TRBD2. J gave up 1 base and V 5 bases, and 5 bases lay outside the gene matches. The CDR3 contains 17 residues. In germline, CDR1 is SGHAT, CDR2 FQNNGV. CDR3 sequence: CASSGLGLAGGTDTQYF. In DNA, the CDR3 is TGTGCCAGCAGCGGCCTGGGACTAGCGGGGGGCACAGATACGCAGTATTTT.

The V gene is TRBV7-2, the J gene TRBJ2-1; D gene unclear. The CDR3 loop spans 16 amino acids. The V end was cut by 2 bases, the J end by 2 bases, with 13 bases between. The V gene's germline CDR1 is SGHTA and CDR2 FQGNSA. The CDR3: CASSLTASATYNEQFF. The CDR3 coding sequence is TGTGCCAGCAGCTTAACAGCGAGTGCTACCTACAATGAGCAGTTCTTC.

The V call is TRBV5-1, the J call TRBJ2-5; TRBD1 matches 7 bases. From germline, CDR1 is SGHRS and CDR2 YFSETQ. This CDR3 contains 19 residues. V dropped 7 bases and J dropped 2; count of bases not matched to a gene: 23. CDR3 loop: CASHRRYRGPPRAQETQYF. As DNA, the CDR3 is TGCGCCAGCCACCGGAGATACAGGGGACCCCCGAGAGCTCAAGAGACCCAGTACTTC.

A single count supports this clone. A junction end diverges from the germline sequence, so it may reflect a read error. The CDR3 is CASSLYRGGLADF. Written as DNA, the CDR3 is TGTGCCAGTAGTCTTTACAGGGGAGGGCTGGCGGATTTT. This chain uses TRBV19 with TRBJ1-5; 7 positions match TRBD1. Germline assignment: CDR1 LNHDA and CDR2 SQIVND (reference sequence). The CDR3 consists of 13 residues.

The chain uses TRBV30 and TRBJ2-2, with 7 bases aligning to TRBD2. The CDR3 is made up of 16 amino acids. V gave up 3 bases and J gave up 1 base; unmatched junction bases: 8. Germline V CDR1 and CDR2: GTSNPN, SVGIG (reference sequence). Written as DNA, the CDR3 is TGTGCCTGGAGCGGGTTAGCGGGCCTGAACACCGGGGAGCTGTTTTTT. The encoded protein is CAWSGLAGLNTGELFF.

The CDR3 spells CASSPVSDSYNSPLHF. The CDR3 DNA follows: TGTGCCAGCTCACCCGTTTCAGACTCCTATAATTCACCCCTCCACTTT. This chain uses TRBV18 with TRBJ1-6; no definite D call. From germline, CDR1 is KGHSH and CDR2 LQKENI. Trimming shortened V by 3 bases and J by 0 bases, and 9 bases separated the two germline ends. The CDR3 runs to 16 residues.

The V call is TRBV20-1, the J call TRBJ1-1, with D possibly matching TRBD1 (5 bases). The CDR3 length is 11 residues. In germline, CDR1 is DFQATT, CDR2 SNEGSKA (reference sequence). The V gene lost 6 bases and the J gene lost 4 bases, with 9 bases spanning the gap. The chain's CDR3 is CSAGRGTEAFF. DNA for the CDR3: TGCAGTGCCGGGAGGGGCACTGAAGCTTTCTTT.

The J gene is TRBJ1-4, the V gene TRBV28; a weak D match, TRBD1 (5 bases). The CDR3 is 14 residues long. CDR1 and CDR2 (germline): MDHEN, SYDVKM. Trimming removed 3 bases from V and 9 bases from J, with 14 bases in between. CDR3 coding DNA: TGTGCCAGCAGTTTGGGGGGACTGTTTAAAAAACTGTTTTTT. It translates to CASSLGGLFKKLFF. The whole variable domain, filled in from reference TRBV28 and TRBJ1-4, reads DVKVTQSSRYLVKRTGEKVFLECVQDMDHENMFWYRQDPGLGLRLIYFSYDVKMKEKGDIPEGYSVSREKKERFSLILESASTNQTSMYLCASSLGGLFKKLFFGSGTQLSVL.

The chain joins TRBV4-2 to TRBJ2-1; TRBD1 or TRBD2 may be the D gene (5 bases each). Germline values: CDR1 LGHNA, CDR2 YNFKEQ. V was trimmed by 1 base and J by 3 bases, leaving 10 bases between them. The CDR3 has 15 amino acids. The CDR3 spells CASSQAGTDYNEQFF. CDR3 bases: TGTGCCAGCAGCCAAGCCGGGACCGACTACAATGAGCAGTTCTTC.

This CDR3 reads CATSPSNQGGEQYF. The CDR3, as DNA: TGTGCCACCAGTCCTAGTAACCAGGGGGGAGAGCAGTACTTC. The rearrangement uses TRBV24-1 and TRBJ2-7; D might be TRBD1 (7 bases). The CDR3 has 14 amino acids. V dropped 6 bases and J dropped 7 bases, with 18 bases sitting between them. Germline values: CDR1 KGHDR, CDR2 SFDVKD.

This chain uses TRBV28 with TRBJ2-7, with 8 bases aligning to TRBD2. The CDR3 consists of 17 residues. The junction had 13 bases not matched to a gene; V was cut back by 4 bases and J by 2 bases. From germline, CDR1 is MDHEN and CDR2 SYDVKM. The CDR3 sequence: CASSSRGGSGAPYEQYF. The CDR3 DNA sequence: TGTGCCAGCAGTTCCAGGGGAGGTAGCGGGGCACCCTACGAGCAGTACTTC.